This T cell receptor (beta chain) is from a study of long-term antiretroviral therapy in people with HIV (dated by TCRdb to between 2021 and 2024). Regarding the study in general: Collection of the earliest samples took place about a decade ahead of the 2015 WHO recommendation for immediate ART, at a time when ART was typically delayed until CD4 counts fell. Whether ART initiation and durable HIV suppression were associated with changes in peripheral blood TRB repertoire composition and diversity was tested in a retrospective serial study. A total of roughly 180 cryopreserved PBMC samples were contributed to the cohort by 30 adults with confirmed HIV infection, with samples collected serially over a mean of 6 years (range 1-12). About 35% of the 30 participants with HIV were female. No cross-contamination during QIAcube processing turned up in test extractions that ran a monoclonal T-cell line alongside around 34 polyclonal samples. What the work shows at the level of the full study, not this receptor alone: The samples span the years 2004 to 2017, and the ART regimens used may be less effective than current regimens. Compared with controls, HIV repertoires had narrower CDR3 length ranges, and the network structure pointed to an antigen-experienced repertoire that shifted only slightly toward naive after ART. Unsorted PBMC were profiled instead of sorted CD4+ and CD8+ T cells because pre-ART samples had limited cell numbers. A significant increase in TRB diversity was found to be associated with ART initiation, although TRB diversity was observed to remain significantly below that of transplant donor controls even after long-term ART. Since PBMC availability was limited, sequencing covered only the TCR beta chain, with no alpha chain pairing. Inferences about post-ART repertoire changes are limited because no data were available on ART adherence, viral resistance or therapy changes. Expanded TRB clones identified before ART initiation dominated the repertoire at all time points, although this dominance fluctuated and declined in many PLHIV after ART.

Of note for this clone: Its recognized antigen is unknown. The input lacks base qualities; no much larger clone sits a single base away.

To be included, a participant needed at least one PBMC sample from before ART initiation plus at least two post-ART samples. Every participant with HIV received treatment in the United States of America. Before DNA extraction, cryopreserved samples containing roughly 0.85-11 million PBMC were thawed and washed. At the time of the earliest PBMC sample, participants with HIV were aged between about 23 and 54 years. Per participant, PBMC samples came from 1-4 timepoints prior to ART initiation and 2-8 timepoints following ART initiation, for a median of 7 samples. Serial HIV viral load, CD4+ T-cell count, ART history and demographic data were obtained for every participant. A Qiagen kit on a QIAcube was used to extract genomic DNA from unsorted PBMC, with samples processed in batches of 12. The immunoSEQ hsTCRB v3.0 assay was used at survey level resolution for TRB variable region sequencing. A depth of roughly 40,000-50,000 T-cell genomes per sample was targeted for TRB sequencing. TRB libraries were pooled and sequenced on an Illumina MiSeq using a v3 150-cycle kit. The source study handled its data this way. Repertoire analysis was run in R within a reproducible Nextflow workflow that covered QC, data transformation and analysis. LymphoSeq2, an R package for exploring AIRR-Seq data, was used to implement the custom analyses. After excluding a few samples that yielded fewer than 5000 total TRB sequences, fewer than 200 HIV repertoires remained for analysis. Of the roughly 180 retained HIV repertoires, 59 were collected before and more than 120 after ART initiation. Repertoires were downsampled to 5000 TRB nucleotide sequences, and summary statistics were averaged over 100 downsampling iterations. Only TRB sequences with CDR3 regions of at least seven amino acids were retained for analysis. Diversity was measured with a Shannon entropy-derived clonality score and the Gini coefficient. In repertoire networks, the top 5000 CDR3 amino acid sequences were linked whenever an edit distance of one separated two sequences. For TRB CDR3 amino acid sequences, GLIPH2 was used to predict antigen specificity groups and MHC restriction. CDR3 amino acid sequences were matched against VDJdb and McPAS-TCR to flag known CMV, EBV, HIV or tissue antigen associations. Pre-ART, post-ART and control groups were compared with Wilcoxon signed-rank tests and Holm-Bonferroni correction. As stored in TCRdb, this immuneACCESS dataset retains in-frame rearrangements with V and J assigned. A fraction of the clones does not appear; measured against another copy, unresolved V genes explain less than half of the discrepancy, and the remainder lacks a known reason. V, J and clone size were drawn from that table, and D and trimming were deduced from the DNA. The sample table holds tens of thousands of clones, of which over 80% were seen once. Together, the top ten hold roughly 16% of the sample.

Spanning cysteine to phenylalanine, the CDR3 consists of 14 amino acids. Only the CDR3 region is kept as DNA, spanning 42 bases read in frame from base 1. V loses 4 bases, J loses 4 bases, and the germline ends lie 10 bases apart. Sequences MNHEY (CDR1) and SVGAGI (CDR2) are obtained from the germline V gene. The TCR comes from a man aged 30 to 45 with HIV. This chain is built from TRBV6-5 and TRBJ1-4; the D gene is unclear. Material: unsorted PBMCs, obtained around 4.3 years after starting antiretroviral therapy. CDR3 region: CASSSSWYNEKLFF. DNA sequence: TGTGCCAGCAGTTCATCATGGTATAATGAAAAACTGTTTTTT.